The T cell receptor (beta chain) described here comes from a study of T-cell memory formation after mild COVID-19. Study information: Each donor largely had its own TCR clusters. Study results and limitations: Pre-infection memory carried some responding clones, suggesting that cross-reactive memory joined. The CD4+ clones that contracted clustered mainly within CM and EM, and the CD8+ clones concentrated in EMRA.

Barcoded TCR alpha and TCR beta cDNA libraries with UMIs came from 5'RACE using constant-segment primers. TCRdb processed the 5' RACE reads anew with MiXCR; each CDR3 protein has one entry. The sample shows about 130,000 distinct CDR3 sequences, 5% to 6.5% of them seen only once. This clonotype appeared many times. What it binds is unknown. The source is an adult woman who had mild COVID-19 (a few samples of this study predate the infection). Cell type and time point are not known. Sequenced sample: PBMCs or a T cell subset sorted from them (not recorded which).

For the CDR3, the DNA is TGTGCCAGCAGCGTGGGACAGCAGAACACTGAAGCTTTCTTT. It specifies CASSVGQQNTEAFF. This sequence joins TRBV9 and TRBJ1-1, with 7 positions matching TRBD1. The length of the CDR3 is 14 residues. Unmatched junction bases numbered 2, after V lost 2 bases and J lost 1 base. CDR1 SGDLS and CDR2 YYNGEE come from the germline V gene.